Described below is a single T cell receptor beta chain sequence and its context. The target antigen is unknown. Extraction of RNA together with DNA used roughly 20-33 mg of unsorted bulk tissue. Primary liver carcinoma, confirmed by histopathology, was surgically resected. The CDR3 runs 15 residues. V was shortened by 10 bases and J by 8 bases, with 24 bases between the two germline ends. Germline V gene data show CDR1 as SGHAT and CDR2 as FQNNGV. This sample stems from a study of tumor-infiltrating lymphocytes in primary liver carcinoma. The investigators made TCR beta cDNA from approximately 0.5 ug total RNA, using a constant-region primer. Investigators got TCR beta libraries out of three nested multiplex PCR rounds, done with slightly modified ARM-PCR. PCR rounds one and two used TRBV1-TRBV30 forward primers with a C-beta reverse primer for approximately 11 cycles each. MiXCR was run by TCRdb on the multiplex PCR reads, yielding one entry per CDR3 protein. The sample contains roughly 25,000 distinct CDR3 sequences, around 77% of which appear only once.

Broader study findings: Overlap in tumor-adjacent and tumor-blood pairs fell below that of tumor region pairs.

This chain connects TRBV11-2 to TRBJ2-1; D is unresolved. The sample taken for sequencing was liver tumor tissue from sampling region 5. Regarding subset: tumor region T5, tumor centre. The receptor was derived from a woman aged 25 to 39 with primary liver carcinoma and hepatitis B virus infection. The CDR3 coding sequence is TGTGCCAATAGCTTGTTGGAGCGAGCTAACCATGAGCAGTTCTTC. It yields the protein CANSLLERANHEQFF.